Shown below are 21 T cell receptor beta chains from a single sample sequenced in a study of T-cell reconstitution after alpha-beta-depleted transplantation in children. Unique molecular identifiers featured in how the TCRbeta library was prepared. TCRdb fed the PCR reads into MiXCR, producing one record per CDR3 protein. The table includes 84,000 or so distinct CDR3 sequences, 15% to 19% detected once. Sequences were derived from PBMCs, mostly from graft donor cells, sampled 180 days after TCRalphabeta/CD19-depleted stem cell transplant. The receptors shown here come from a male patient aged 2 to 10 who had a stem cell transplant for acute lymphoblastic leukemia, so the T cells may come from the graft donor.

This clonotype was detected many times. The gene calls are TRBV7-2 and TRBJ2-4, with TRBD2 matching over 15 bases. The CDR3 contains 15 residues. Germline values: CDR1 SGHTA, CDR2 FQGNSA. After removal of 5 bases from V and 9 bases from J, the junction contained 5 bases not matched to a gene. The CDR3 sequence: CASSPRTSGGGIQYF. CDR3 coding DNA: TGTGCCAGCAGCCCAAGGACTAGCGGGGGGGGCATTCAGTACTTC.

The chain carries TRBV7-8 and TRBJ2-3, with D possibly called TRBD1 or TRBD2 (5 bases each). CDR1 is SGHVS and CDR2 is FQNEAQ in the germline V gene. CDR3 length: 15 amino acids. V dropped 0 bases and J dropped 2 bases, with 9 bases sitting between them. The CDR3, as DNA: TGTGCCAGCAGCTTAGCTCCCGGGGCCACAGATACGCAGTATTTT. Protein sequence: CASSLAPGATDTQYF.

This clonotype came up many times. The V gene is TRBV12-3 or TRBV12-4, the J gene TRBJ2-7; tentative D call: TRBD2 (5 bases). CDR3 length equals 14 residues. V lost 7 bases and J 3 bases, leaving 16 bases between the germline ends. The CDR3 DNA is TGTGCCAGCACCTTTTTAGGGAGATTCTACGAGCAGTACTTC. Protein: CASTFLGRFYEQYF.

This clonotype was detected a few times. V is TRBV20-1 and J is TRBJ1-1, with D uncertain. CDR1 is DFQATT, CDR2 SNEGSKA, per germline (reference sequence). The V end was cut by 6 bases, the J end by 0 bases, with 8 bases between. The CDR3 sequence is 12 residues long. CDR3 protein: CSAGGMNTEAFF. In DNA form, the CDR3 reads TGCAGTGCAGGCGGCATGAACACTGAAGCTTTCTTT.

This clonotype was seen repeatedly, ten times or more. The rearrangement links TRBV18 to TRBJ2-7; D gene ambiguous. The CDR3 loop spans 14 amino acids. Germline-derived CDR1 and CDR2 are KGHSH and LQKENI. Trimming shortened V by 3 bases and J by 3 bases, and 12 bases separated the two germline ends. The CDR3 loop reads CASSPLPGDYEQYF. CDR3 DNA: TGTGCCAGCTCACCGTTACCGGGTGACTACGAGCAGTACTTC. The whole variable domain, filled in from reference TRBV18 and TRBJ2-7, reads NAGVMQNPRHLVRRRGQEARLRCSPMKGHSHVYWYRQLPEEGLKFMVYLQKENIIDESGMPKERFSAEFPKEGPSILRIQQVVRGDSAAYFCASSPLPGDYEQYFGPGTRLTVT.

This clonotype came up a few times. The rearrangement links TRBV20-1 to TRBJ2-4; no clear D. V was clipped by 3 bases and J by 0 bases, with 9 bases between them. The CDR3 is 14 residues long. Germline CDR1 is DFQATT and CDR2 is SNEGSKA (reference sequence). CDR3 DNA sequence: TGCAGTGCTAGTCTGGTGTTAGCCAAAAACATTCAGTACTTC. This gives the protein CSASLVLAKNIQYF.

V and J are TRBV5-4 and TRBJ2-2, with D uncertain. V shed 0 bases and J shed 1 base, with 7 bases lying between them. The CDR3 is 15 residues long. Looked up from germline, CDR1 is SGHNT and CDR2 is YYREEE (reference sequence). This chain's CDR3 is CASSLVGRNTGELFF. CDR3 bases: TGTGCCAGCAGCTTGGTTGGTAGGAACACCGGGGAGCTGTTTTTT.

The CDR3 DNA follows: TGTGCCAGTTTACAGGACAGGAGTGGCAATGAGCAGTTCTTC. Protein product: CASLQDRSGNEQFF. The rearrangement links TRBV6-1 to TRBJ2-1; TRBD1 aligns across 7 bases. With 9 bases clipped from V and 6 bases from J, the junction kept 11 bases outside the gene matches. CDR3 length: 14 residues. Germline-derived CDR1 and CDR2 are MNHNS and SASEGT.

The rearrangement links TRBV5-1 to TRBJ1-2; perhaps TRBD1 as D (6 bases). Trimming removed 2 bases from V and 8 bases from J, with 16 bases in between. Germline V gives CDR1 SGHRS, CDR2 YFSETQ. This CDR3 has 14 residues. CDR3 loop: CASSLEVGGFGYTF. In DNA, the CDR3 is TGCGCCAGCAGCTTAGAAGTAGGGGGTTTCGGCTACACCTTC.

This clonotype was seen more than once but under ten times. The rearrangement uses TRBV20-1 and TRBJ1-4; perhaps TRBD1 as D (5 bases). V was pared by 3 bases and J by 5 bases, with 10 bases between. Germline values: CDR1 DFQATT, CDR2 SNEGSKA (reference sequence). The CDR3 totals 13 residues. This chain's CDR3 is CSARGGPNEKLFF. Here the CDR3 DNA reads TGCAGTGCTAGGGGGGGACCCAATGAAAAACTGTTTTTT.

The table lists this clonotype with a few counts. Here the CDR3 reads CASSPRGGLEAFF. The DNA for the CDR3 is TGTGCCAGCAGTCCCCGGGGGGGTCTTGAAGCTTTCTTT. V gene TRBV12-3 or TRBV12-4 combines with J gene TRBJ1-1; D might be TRBD1 (5 bases). The length of the CDR3 is 13 residues. V dropped 5 bases and J dropped 7 bases, with 14 bases sitting between them.

A few counts support this clonotype. V is TRBV18 and J is TRBJ1-1; the D gene is possibly TRBD1 (5 bases). The CDR3 sequence is 15 residues long. CDR1 is KGHSH and CDR2 is LQKENI in the germline V gene. The germline V and J ends were trimmed by 0 bases and 7 bases, with 15 bases remaining between them. For the CDR3, the DNA is TGTGCCAGCTCACCACCGGAGGGGAGCGGCGGTGAAGCTTTCTTT. It specifies CASSPPEGSGGEAFF.

This clonotype came up many times. This chain links TRBV6-1 with TRBJ1-2; 9 nucleotides align to TRBD1. The V and J ends lost 6 bases and 2 bases, in that order; junction bases with no gene match: 7. Germline V gene data show CDR1 as MNHNS and CDR2 as SASEGT. The CDR3 contains 15 residues. The CDR3 protein is CASRWSGTGNYGYTF. CDR3 bases: TGTGCCAGCAGGTGGTCCGGGACAGGGAACTATGGCTACACCTTC.

This clonotype was recorded a few times. This chain links TRBV10-1 with TRBJ2-2; D tentatively reads TRBD1 or TRBD2 (6 bases each). Germline loops: CDR1 WNHNN, CDR2 SYGVQD (reference sequence). Trimming removed 3 bases from V and 1 base from J, with 12 bases in between. The CDR3 spans 16 residues. The CDR3 spells CASSEGGTKNTGELFF. CDR3 coding DNA: TGCGCCAGCAGTGAAGGGGGGACAAAGAACACCGGGGAGCTGTTTTTT.

For the CDR3, the DNA is TGTGCCACCAGTGAGACGGACAGGGGCATCACAGATACGCAGTATTTT. This gives the protein CATSETDRGITDTQYF. The chain carries TRBV24-1 and TRBJ2-3; 9 positions match TRBD1. Looked up from germline, CDR1 is KGHDR and CDR2 is SFDVKD. The CDR3 length is 16 residues. V gave up 4 bases and J gave up 2 bases; unmatched junction bases: 6.

The chain combines TRBV7-2 with TRBJ2-1; tentative D call: TRBD2 (5 bases). The CDR3 runs to 16 residues. The V and J ends lost 6 bases and 9 bases respectively, with 24 bases between them. From germline, CDR1 is SGHTA and CDR2 FQGNSA. The CDR3 here is CASSLRSETSFGEQFF. CDR3 coding DNA: TGTGCCAGCAGTTTGAGGTCGGAAACTAGTTTCGGTGAGCAGTTCTTC. Full variable domain (missing parts from reference TRBV7-2 and TRBJ2-1): GAGVSQSPSNKVTEKGKDVELRCDPISGHTALYWYRQSLGQGLEFLIYFQGNSAPDKSGLPSDRFSAERTGGSVSTLTIQRTQQEDSAVYLCASSLRSETSFGEQFFGPGTRLTVL.

V usage is TRBV20-1 and J usage is TRBJ2-7; 7 bases are a match to TRBD1. This CDR3 comprises 14 residues. Looked up from germline, CDR1 is DFQATT and CDR2 is SNEGSKA (reference sequence). V lost 6 bases and J lost 5; bases outside the gene matches: 13. CDR3 loop: CSAPLQGNIHEQYF. The DNA of the CDR3 is TGCAGTGCCCCCCTACAGGGGAACATCCACGAGCAGTACTTC.

CDR3 amino acids: CASSKRGPGNNEQFF. Here the CDR3 DNA reads TGTGCCAGCAGTAAGCGGGGGCCCGGGAACAATGAGCAGTTCTTC. The chain recombines TRBV6-1 with TRBJ2-1; TRBD2 aligns across 8 bases. This CDR3 contains 15 residues. Germline-derived CDR1 and CDR2 are MNHNS and SASEGT. V shed 5 bases, J shed 5 bases, and the junction held 8 bases outside the gene matches.

V and J are TRBV4-3 and TRBJ2-7; a weak D match, TRBD1 (5 bases). The V gene's germline CDR1 is LGHNA and CDR2 YSLEER. V was shortened by 0 bases and J by 3 bases, with 21 bases between the two germline ends. CDR3 length equals 18 residues. In nucleotides, the CDR3 is TGCGCCAGCAGCCAAGATCGGGCTACAGGTCTGGTTGACTACGAGCAGTACTTC. Its translation is CASSQDRATGLVDYEQYF.

CDR3: CASSKTPGHSQETQYF. CDR3 in DNA: TGTGCCAGCAGTAAAACCCCGGGACACTCCCAAGAGACCCAGTACTTC. V is TRBV2 and J is TRBJ2-5; tentatively, D is TRBD1 (6 bases). This CDR3 spans 16 amino acids. From germline, CDR1 is SNHLY and CDR2 FYNNEI. Between the trimmed V and J ends, which lost 5 bases and 1 base, there was a span of 17 bases.

The gene calls are TRBV7-2 and TRBJ1-2, with D possibly being TRBD1 (6 bases). V lost 5 bases, J lost 3 bases, and 10 bases lay in between. This CDR3 is built from 13 residues. Germline V lookup: CDR1 SGHTA, CDR2 FQGNSA. In DNA form, the CDR3 reads TGTGCCAGCAGCAAAGGGGGTTACTATGGCTACACCTTC. Amino acid sequence: CASSKGGYYGYTF. The entire variable domain, with the rest obtained from reference TRBV7-2 and TRBJ1-2, is as follows: GAGVSQSPSNKVTEKGKDVELRCDPISGHTALYWYRQSLGQGLEFLIYFQGNSAPDKSGLPSDRFSAERTGGSVSTLTIQRTQQEDSAVYLCASSKGGYYGYTFGSGTRLTVV.